Listed below are T cell receptor beta chains from one sample, sequenced in a study of blood T cell repertoires in COVID-19. TCRdb's copy holds only in-frame clones and misses some; the assay was immunoSEQ multiplex PCR. The sample has roughly 180,000 clones; around 83% are singletons. The source material was PBMCs or T cells enriched from blood (not recorded which). These receptor sequences come from a man aged 35 to 55 who had recovered from COVID-19. The conserved cysteine and the conserved F or W are not part of the CDR3 here. Each record gives: CDR3 protein, V gene, J gene.

cdr3_aa: ASRRGSGNTIY
v_call: TRBV27
j_call: TRBJ1-3

cdr3_aa: ASSFQGMSYEQY
v_call: TRBV5-5
j_call: TRBJ2-7

cdr3_aa: ATSDPGGKLF
v_call: TRBV24-1
j_call: TRBJ1-4

cdr3_aa: ASSPALAGGWNEQF
v_call: TRBV7-8
j_call: TRBJ2-1

cdr3_aa: ASSLAGPGGNTIY
v_call: TRBV7-9
j_call: TRBJ1-3

cdr3_aa: ASSLAVFEQY
v_call: TRBV5-8
j_call: TRBJ2-7

cdr3_aa: ASSINRRGGSPLH
v_call: TRBV19
j_call: TRBJ1-6

cdr3_aa: AISELSGRNEQF
v_call: TRBV10-3
j_call: TRBJ2-1

cdr3_aa: ASSNRVYYEQY
v_call: TRBV14
j_call: TRBJ2-7

cdr3_aa: ASSEGLTDTQY
v_call: TRBV9
j_call: TRBJ2-3

cdr3_aa: ASSPLGGLRHNEQF
v_call: TRBV3-1/TRBV3-2
j_call: TRBJ2-1

cdr3_aa: ATSRANLNTEAF
v_call: TRBV15
j_call: TRBJ1-1

cdr3_aa: ATSTRGWPANQPQH
v_call: TRBV15
j_call: TRBJ1-5

cdr3_aa: ASSLPGGYSPLH
v_call: TRBV11-3
j_call: TRBJ1-6